Listed below are T cell receptor beta chains from one sample, sequenced in a study of glioma-infiltrating T cells. MiXCR was run by TCRdb on the multiplex PCR reads, yielding one entry per CDR3 protein. The data contain about 89,000 distinct CDR3 sequences, 20% to 25% of them seen just once; the ten biggest clones take up 6.7%. Sequenced: glioma tissue, nonneoplastic brain tissue, or PBMCs (not recorded which). The receptors stem from a human donor with low-grade glioma or glioblastoma, undergoing nonglioma brain surgery, or in good health (not recorded which). The conserved cysteine and the conserved F or W are not part of the CDR3 here. Fields, in order: CDR3 length, J gene, V gene, CDR3 protein.

13,TRBJ1-2,TRBV6-2/TRBV6-3,ASSSIRGRLGGYT
14,TRBJ2-7,TRBV7-2,ASSPTRVKSSYEQY
15,TRBJ2-3,TRBV4-1,ASSQDKASGITDTQY
13,TRBJ1-6,TRBV12-3/TRBV12-4,ASSPQGAANSPLH
10,TRBJ2-7,TRBV28,ASGSSSWGQY
11,TRBJ1-5,TRBV20-1,SANSGDPQPQH
14,TRBJ2-7,TRBV18,ASSPPGVDSSYERY
14,TRBJ1-5,TRBV6-4,ASSDSRDRGYQPQH
10,TRBJ1-1,TRBV29-1,SVQGMNTEAF
10,TRBJ2-3,TRBV30,ACKGSTDTQY
10,TRBJ2-1,TRBV6-5,ASSYGGHQQF
13,TRBJ2-7,TRBV19,ASSMGPRQAYEQY
13,TRBJ1-1,TRBV25-1,ASSDLGQGQGEAF
11,TRBJ2-7,TRBV6-1,ASRGLAFYEQY
15,TRBJ1-1,TRBV5-1,ASSSQATGGRNTEAF
11,TRBJ1-1,TRBV20-1,SARDRITLEAF
13,TRBJ1-1,TRBV20-1,SARDRRRVFNEAF
9,TRBJ2-5,TRBV12-3/TRBV12-4,ASRAGETQY
12,TRBJ2-7,TRBV6-1,ASSQPGATTGQY
15,TRBJ1-2,TRBV3-1,ASSLSPRRIANYGYT
14,TRBJ2-1,TRBV12-3/TRBV12-4,ASSPRQGNSYNEQF
13,TRBJ1-5,TRBV30,AWSVGQGGLEPQH
16,TRBJ2-3,TRBV14,ASSPGLAGETRTDTQY
14,TRBJ2-7,TRBV6-1,ASSEAGFRGHHEQY
13,TRBJ1-5,TRBV5-1,ASSLDSSGNQPQH
12,TRBJ1-5,TRBV6-1,ASRVTGRNQPQH
14,TRBJ1-5,TRBV4-1,ASSQYGQGEDQPQH
9,TRBJ1-1,TRBV20-1,SSAPPPEAF
12,TRBJ2-3,TRBV7-2,ASSQAAGYNTQY
12,TRBJ1-1,TRBV6-6,ASSYTSTGPEAF
11,TRBJ2-7,TRBV29-1,SVVRTSNNEQY
10,TRBJ1-1,TRBV28,VSSLRTGPAF
15,TRBJ2-3,TRBV5-5,ASSLISASAGGDTQY
14,TRBJ1-4,TRBV6-4,ASSDSLRTDNEKLF
8,TRBJ2-1,TRBV29-1,SVAILAQF
10,TRBJ1-5,TRBV20-1,SAPQGNQPQH
10,TRBJ2-7,TRBV7-2,ASSWGGGGQY
13,TRBJ2-3,TRBV6-1,TSRQWATSTDTQY
13,TRBJ2-3,TRBV2,ASSARDRATDTQY
12,TRBJ2-7,TRBV11-2,ASSIGQGVYEQY
18,TRBJ1-3,TRBV20-1,SATAAPDREPSSSGNTIY
14,TRBJ2-5,TRBV7-6,ASSLGLAEVQETQY
10,TRBJ1-1,TRBV20-1,SARDLGRGAS
10,TRBJ1-1,TRBV10-2,ASMRANTEAF
14,TRBJ2-7,TRBV6-1,ASSVSLGLYSYEQY
14,TRBJ1-2,TRBV19,ASSIDRGQVNYGYT
12,TRBJ1-1,TRBV7-9,ASSLQGAHTEAF
14,TRBJ2-3,TRBV6-1,ASKILAGRSTDTQY
11,TRBJ1-2,TRBV30,AWSVLGNYGYT
13,TRBJ2-3,TRBV7-6,ASSPPGVGGDTQY
13,TRBJ1-5,TRBV12-3/TRBV12-4,ASSFARGRSQPQH
11,TRBJ2-7,TRBV5-1,ASRLSTMYEQY
13,TRBJ2-7,TRBV20-1,SARPGQGVYHEQY
14,TRBJ2-2,TRBV20-1,SARDLGRERDGELF
16,TRBJ2-3,TRBV2,ASSEASLATASTDTQY
13,TRBJ1-1,TRBV7-2,ANKGQGNMNTEAF
12,TRBJ2-3,TRBV20-1,SAAIAGGADTQY
14,TRBJ2-3,TRBV5-6,ASSLATGTSTDTQY
13,TRBJ2-1,TRBV12-3/TRBV12-4,ASSRERLAGYEQF